This TCR beta chain is drawn from a study of control samples from healthy donors and cancer patients (dated by TCRdb to 2018 to 2020). Libraries were built with the immunoSEQ multiplex PCR assay. Imported from immuneACCESS, the table was reduced by TCRdb to in-frame sequences with V and J called. These copies leave out some clones; in studies compared against another copy, an unresolved V gene accounts for under half, and the cause of the remainder is not known. The sample data list more than 95,000 clones, and more than 70% of these were observed just once. The ten largest make up about 2.9% of the sample. Trimming costs V 7 bases and J 2 bases, and their ends lie 8 bases apart. The cysteine opens and the phenylalanine closes a CDR3 of 12 amino acids. The only DNA kept is the CDR3, 36 bases in frame from the first base. As for this clone: Its specific antigen is unknown. The sample holds no much larger clone one base away, and base qualities are not on file.

The sample consisted of blood. The chain was built from TRBV12-3 or TRBV12-4 and TRBJ1-2; the D gene remains uncertain. The source of this sequence is a man between 60 and 75 years old in good health. This receptor carries the CDR3 CASTGGNYGYTF. The DNA sequence follows: TGTGCCAGCACGGGAGGGAACTATGGCTACACCTTC.